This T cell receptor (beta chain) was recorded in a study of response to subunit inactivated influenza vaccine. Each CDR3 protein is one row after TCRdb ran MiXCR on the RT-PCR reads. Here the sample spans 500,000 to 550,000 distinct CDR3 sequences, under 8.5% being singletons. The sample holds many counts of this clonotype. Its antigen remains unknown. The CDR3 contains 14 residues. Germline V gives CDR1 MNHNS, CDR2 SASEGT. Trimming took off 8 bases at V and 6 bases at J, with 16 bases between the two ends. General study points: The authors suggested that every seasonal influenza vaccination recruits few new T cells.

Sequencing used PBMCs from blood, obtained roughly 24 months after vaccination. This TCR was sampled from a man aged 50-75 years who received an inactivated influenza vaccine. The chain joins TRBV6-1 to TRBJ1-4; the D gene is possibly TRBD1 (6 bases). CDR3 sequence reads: CASRPFGGYEKLFF. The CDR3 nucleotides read TGTGCCAGCCGCCCATTCGGGGGCTATGAAAAACTGTTTTTT.